The 29 T cell receptor beta chains below were found in one sample sequenced in a study of regulatory T cells in long-lasting Graves disease (dated by TCRdb to 2020 to 2023). Library preparation used multiplex PCR. Instrument on record: Illumina HiSeq 4000. CDR3 regions were amplified by Arm-PCR with iRepertoire HTBI primers to construct TCR beta libraries. TCRdb handled the public reads itself, with Q25 trimming in fastp and clone calling in MiXCR, and kept productive beta chains. Every entry covers one CDR3 protein and lists the most common genes and DNA from its rows. The sample table contains under 450,000 distinct CDR3 sequences; only one count was recorded for 23% of them. The ten largest make up about 26% of the sample. The time point label here, explained by the study, means: persistent/refractory GD, antithyroid drugs over 5 years with positive TRAb. RNA was extracted from PBMCs in TRIzol for both TCR sequencing and RNA sequencing.

This specimen was peripheral blood mononuclear cells (PBMCs), taken when the disease was refractory, from a patient treated with antithyroid drugs. The receptors come from a female donor with Graves disease.

This rearrangement joins TRBV29-1 to TRBJ2-2; 10 bases map to TRBD2. Trimming removed 6 bases from V and 4 bases from J; junction bases left unmatched: 11. The CDR3 is made up of 16 amino acids. The germline V gene has CDR1 SQVTM and CDR2 ANQGSEA. The CDR3 region is CSVPRTSGPGTGELFF. CDR3 nucleotides: TGCAGCGTCCCCCGGACTAGCGGCCCTGGCACCGGGGAGCTGTTTTTT.

This clonotype was detected only a few times. The chain carries TRBV25-1 and TRBJ2-1; a weak D match, TRBD2 (7 bases). This CDR3 is built from 14 residues. V lost 4 bases to trimming and J lost 7 bases, with 14 bases between them. Germline V gene sequence: CDR1 MGHDK, CDR2 SYGVNS. CDR3 nucleotide sequence: TGTGCCAGCAGTGCGGTCGGGGGGCGGAATGAGCAGTTCTTC. This gives the protein CASSAVGGRNEQFF. Based on the CDR3 plus reference TRBV25-1 and TRBJ2-1, the full variable domain is EADIYQTPRYLVIGTGKKITLECSQTMGHDKMYWYQQDPGMELHLIHYSYGVNSTEKGDLSSESTVSRIRTEHFPLTLESARPSHTSQYLCASSAVGGRNEQFFGPGTRLTVL.

This clonotype was seen many times. The chain carries TRBV6-2 or TRBV6-3 and TRBJ2-4; 7 bases align to TRBD1. Germline CDR1 reads MNHEY; CDR2 reads SVGEGT. Trimming took 3 bases from V and 7 from J; bases not matched to a gene: 3. The CDR3 contains 13 residues. The DNA of the CDR3 is TGTGCCAGCAGTTATGGGACAGATAACATTCAGTACTTC. It translates to CASSYGTDNIQYF.

This clonotype showed up many times. J is TRBJ1-1 and V is TRBV2, with TRBD1 as a possible D gene (5 bases). The CDR3 covers 15 residues. Germline CDR1 reads SNHLY; CDR2 reads FYNNEI. Trimming shortened V by 5 bases and J by 0 bases, and 13 bases separated the two germline ends. CDR3 bases: TGTGCCAGCAGTTCTGAGGGACTCGTGAACACTGAAGCTTTCTTT. Residues: CASSSEGLVNTEAFF.

In this sample, this clonotype turned up many times. Written as DNA, the CDR3 is TGTGCCAGCAGTTTAACCCCGACCGCAGTGAACACTGAAGCTTTCTTT. Encoded protein: CASSLTPTAVNTEAFF. J is TRBJ1-1 and V is TRBV28; the D is unclear. CDR3 length: 16 residues. From germline, CDR1 is MDHEN and CDR2 SYDVKM. Trimming shortened V by 2 bases and J by 0 bases, and 13 bases separated the two germline ends. Using reference TRBV28 and TRBJ1-1 for the parts outside the CDR3, the full variable domain is DVKVTQSSRYLVKRTGEKVFLECVQDMDHENMFWYRQDPGLGLRLIYFSYDVKMKEKGDIPEGYSVSREKKERFSLILESASTNQTSMYLCASSLTPTAVNTEAFFGQGTRLTVV.

This clonotype has at least ten counts. This chain uses TRBV12-3 or TRBV12-4 with TRBJ1-5; TRBD1 matches at 11 bases. This CDR3 spans 17 amino acids. Trimming removed 7 bases from V and 0 bases from J; junction bases left unmatched: 8. In nucleotides, the CDR3 is TGTGCCAGCACCCCCGGGACAGGGGGTTATAGCAATCAGCCCCAGCATTTT. Encoded protein: CASTPGTGGYSNQPQHF.

This clonotype turned up a few times. The genes are TRBV6-1 and TRBJ2-7; D gene unclear. The V gene's germline CDR1 is MNHNS and CDR2 SASEGT. This CDR3 has 11 residues. Trimming stripped 10 bases from V and 5 bases from J, with 12 bases between. CDR3 sequence (DNA): TGTGCCACGACTGACTGGGACGAGCAGTACTTC. It yields the protein CATTDWDEQYF.

This clonotype was seen a handful of times. J is TRBJ1-1 and V is TRBV5-1, with D possibly TRBD1 on 5 matching bases. Germline V gene sequence: CDR1 SGHRS, CDR2 YFSETQ. The CDR3 runs to 16 residues. Trimming removed 4 bases from V and 1 base from J, with 17 bases in between. CDR3 region: CASSRDGRNSNTEAFF. Here the CDR3 DNA reads TGCGCCAGCAGCCGGGACGGCCGGAATTCGAACACTGAAGCTTTCTTT.

The chain is built from TRBV5-1 and TRBJ1-1; D uncertain. Germline CDR1 is SGHRS and CDR2 is YFSETQ. The V gene lost 4 bases and the J gene lost 7 bases, with 11 bases spanning the gap. The CDR3 consists of 12 residues. CDR3 sequence: CASSDTGLEAFF. CDR3 DNA: TGCGCCAGCAGCGACACCGGCCTTGAAGCTTTCTTT.

The V call is TRBV5-1, the J call TRBJ1-6; tentatively, D is TRBD1 (5 bases). The V and J ends lost 6 bases and 10 bases respectively, with 14 bases between them. The CDR3 consists of 13 residues. Germline lookup yields CDR1 SGHRS and CDR2 YFSETQ. The CDR3 DNA follows: TGCGCCAGCACCTCGGGTGGGGGATCACCCCTCCACTTT. It encodes CASTSGGGSPLHF.

This sequence joins TRBV30 and TRBJ2-7, with D possibly TRBD2 on 5 matching bases. This CDR3 contains 13 residues. V dropped 4 bases and J dropped 4 bases, with 14 bases sitting between them. The germline gives CDR1 GTSNPN, CDR2 SVGIG (reference sequence). The CDR3 region is CAWTKRGRYEQYF. CDR3 nucleotides: TGTGCCTGGACCAAACGGGGTCGTTACGAGCAGTACTTC.

A few counts support this clonotype. J is TRBJ1-1 and V is TRBV3-1; D might be TRBD1 (6 bases). The CDR3 is 14 amino acids. Germline V gives CDR1 LGHDT, CDR2 YNNKEL (reference sequence). The V end was cut by 1 base, the J end by 3 bases, with 9 bases between. CDR3 sequence (DNA): TGTGCCAGCAGCCAAGTTAACAGGGACACTGAAGCTTTCTTT. Translation: CASSQVNRDTEAFF.

This clonotype was observed a handful of times. A much larger clone differs from this one at a single base, so this may be a read error. In this CDR3 the conserved last residue, phenylalanine or tryptophan, is missing, so a read error is likely. J is TRBJ2-1 and V is TRBV7-9; D unresolved. This CDR3 spans 14 amino acids. From germline, CDR1 is SEHNR and CDR2 FQNEAQ (reference sequence). V was clipped by 2 bases and J by 8 bases, with 13 bases between them. DNA of the CDR3: TGTGCCAGCAGCTTATACGGGCTTGACCATGAGCAGTTCCTC. This translates into CASSLYGLDHEQFL.

The rearrangement joins TRBV12-3 or TRBV12-4 to TRBJ2-2; 8 bases fit TRBD1. After removal of 1 base from V and 4 bases from J, the junction contained 5 bases not matched to a gene. The CDR3 length is 16 residues. CDR3 residues: CASSLVTGAITGELFF. CDR3 DNA sequence: TGTGCCAGCAGTTTAGTGACAGGGGCGATCACCGGGGAGCTGTTTTTT.

This chain joins TRBV29-1 and TRBJ2-3; TRBD2 aligns across 8 bases. The germline CDR1 and CDR2 sequences are SQVTM and ANQGSEA. The junction had 10 bases not matched to a gene; V was cut back by 5 bases and J by 6 bases. The CDR3 length is 14 residues. CDR3 sequence reads: CSVRAGVMGDTQYF. The CDR3 DNA sequence: TGCAGCGTTAGAGCGGGAGTAATGGGGGATACGCAGTATTTT.

This clonotype has more than one count but fewer than ten. The chain carries TRBV7-9 and TRBJ2-7; D gene uncertain. The CDR3 has 13 amino acids. Between the trimmed V and J ends, which lost 8 bases and 0 bases, there was a span of 11 bases. Germline assignment: CDR1 SEHNR and CDR2 FQNEAQ (reference sequence). CDR3 DNA: TGTGCCAGCTTGCGGACCAGCTCCTACGAGCAGTACTTC. Translation gives CASLRTSSYEQYF.

A word on this clonotype: A read error may account for a junction end that differs from germline. The genes are TRBV12-3 or TRBV12-4 and TRBJ1-5; 8 positions match TRBD1. This CDR3 spans 15 amino acids. The CDR3 DNA reads as TGTGCCAGCAGTTTTACAGGGGGAAGCAGTCAGCCCCAGCATTTT. Protein product: CASSFTGGSSQPQHF.

This clonotype was observed a handful of times. This chain uses TRBV28 with TRBJ2-5; tentative D call: TRBD1 (6 bases). The V and J ends lost 6 bases and 2 bases respectively, with 22 bases between them. CDR3 length: 17 amino acids. The germline gives CDR1 MDHEN, CDR2 SYDVKM. CDR3 DNA sequence: TGTGCCAGCAGCCCCCACCAGGTAGGGGGATGGCAAGAGACCCAGTACTTC. As protein: CASSPHQVGGWQETQYF.

This clonotype was seen many times. The chain combines TRBV2 with TRBJ2-5; D remains unclear. The CDR3 totals 13 residues. V was shortened by 8 bases and J by 4 bases, with 14 bases between the two germline ends. Germline V gene sequence: CDR1 SNHLY, CDR2 FYNNEI. The CDR3 is CASRATLSETQYF. DNA of the CDR3: TGTGCCAGCCGGGCCACATTGTCAGAGACCCAGTACTTC.

The chain is built from TRBV9 and TRBJ2-3, with no clear D. V was clipped by 2 bases and J by 4 bases, with 5 bases between them. Germline CDR1 is SGDLS and CDR2 is YYNGEE. This CDR3 is built from 12 residues. CDR3 nucleotides: TGTGCCAGCAGCGTTAATTCAGATACGCAGTATTTT. Translating gives CASSVNSDTQYF.

The V call is TRBV5-1, the J call TRBJ1-5; D remains unclear. Germline CDR1 is SGHRS and CDR2 is YFSETQ. The CDR3 has 15 amino acids. Trimming pared 0 bases from V and 5 bases from J, leaving 12 bases between. The CDR3 here is CASSLGGFKDQPQHF. The CDR3 DNA reads as TGCGCCAGCAGCTTGGGGGGTTTTAAAGATCAGCCCCAGCATTTT.

The CDR3 DNA follows: TGCAGCGTTGGGACCCTCGGCAGGGCCAAAGAGACCCAGTACTTC. Residues: CSVGTLGRAKETQYF. The V gene is TRBV29-1, the J gene TRBJ2-5, with TRBD1 as a possible D gene (5 bases). Trimming left V 4 bases short and J 3 bases short, with 18 bases between. Germline V gives CDR1 SQVTM, CDR2 ANQGSEA. The CDR3 has 15 amino acids.

At least ten counts were recorded for this clonotype. V gene TRBV2 combines with J gene TRBJ2-7; TRBD2 matches 10 bases. The V gene's germline CDR1 is SNHLY and CDR2 FYNNEI. Losses at the gene ends were 0 bases for V and 6 bases for J; bases not matched to a gene: 8. The length of the CDR3 is 16 residues. The CDR3 loop reads CASSEALTSGTSEQYF. The DNA of the CDR3 is TGTGCCAGCAGTGAAGCGCTCACTAGCGGGACCTCCGAGCAGTACTTC.

This clonotype was detected a few times. The CDR3 spells CASSQRDRGRAQLDEQYF. The CDR3 DNA follows: TGCGCCAGCAGCCAAAGGGACAGGGGGCGGGCTCAGCTCGACGAGCAGTACTTC. The chain links TRBV5-1 to TRBJ2-7; TRBD1 agrees at 12 bases. Germline assignment: CDR1 SGHRS and CDR2 YFSETQ. There are 18 residues in the CDR3. V lost 4 bases and J lost 5; bases outside the gene matches: 16.

The chain uses TRBV20-1 and TRBJ2-7, with 11 nucleotides matching TRBD2. The CDR3 is 15 residues long. Per germline, CDR1 DFQATT and CDR2 SNEGSKA (reference sequence). The V and J ends lost 2 bases and 2 bases, in that order; junction bases with no gene match: 5. CDR3: CSARTLAGGAYEQYF. For the CDR3, the DNA is TGCAGTGCTAGAACATTAGCGGGAGGGGCCTACGAGCAGTACTTC.

This clonotype has more than one count but fewer than ten. V is TRBV2 and J is TRBJ2-7, with a weak D call TRBD2 (6 bases). The V end lost 5 bases, the J end lost 6 bases, and 17 bases lay between the germline ends. The CDR3 has 14 amino acids. Germline V CDR1 and CDR2: SNHLY, FYNNEI. The CDR3 is CASSTNPGTGEQYF. CDR3 sequence (DNA): TGTGCCAGCAGTACGAATCCAGGGACTGGCGAGCAGTACTTC.

The genes are TRBV20-1 and TRBJ1-1; 10 bases map to TRBD1. CDR3 length: 15 residues. V was pared by 2 bases and J by 1 base, with 4 bases of the junction left unmatched. Germline V gives CDR1 DFQATT, CDR2 SNEGSKA (reference sequence). The CDR3 is CSARRWDRGNTEAFF. Here the CDR3 DNA reads TGCAGTGCTAGACGTTGGGACAGGGGGAACACTGAAGCTTTCTTT.

This clonotype was detected a few times. The chain links TRBV25-1 to TRBJ1-5; D unresolved. Trimming removed 4 bases from V and 6 bases from J, with 10 bases in between. Germline V gene sequence: CDR1 MGHDK, CDR2 SYGVNS. The CDR3 spans 13 residues. CDR3 in DNA: TGTGCCAGCAGTGGTTTGGGTGGTCAGCCCCAGCATTTT. Its translation is CASSGLGGQPQHF.

The V gene is TRBV20-1, the J gene TRBJ1-1; TRBD1 is a possible D gene (5 bases). Trimming left V 4 bases short and J 1 base short, with 10 bases between. Germline CDR1 reads DFQATT; CDR2 reads SNEGSKA (reference sequence). The CDR3 consists of 13 residues. CDR3 nucleotide sequence: TGCAGTGCTAACTTCGGGGGGAACACTGAAGCTTTCTTT. The encoded protein is CSANFGGNTEAFF.